The rows below give T cell receptor beta chains drawn from one sample of a study of OX40 agonist ivuxolimab in advanced cancers. Assay: immunoSEQ multiplex PCR; the TCRdb copy retains only in-frame clones and omits some. The sample contains tens of thousands of clones, more than 75% of which appear only once. This sample comprised CD4+ or CD8+ T cells sorted from blood, obtained in a trial of the OX40 agonist ivuxolimab. The source of these receptors is an adult with an advanced solid tumor such as melanoma, head and neck, liver or kidney cancer. Each CDR3 is given with its conserved first and last residue. The D gene is left open where the match is weak. Size is omitted from some rows. Given values are once, few, many or a class for expanded clones.

TRBJ2-7	TRBD1	.	TRBV6-1	CATRVGGYDDEQYF	TGTGCCACCAGAGTAGGGGGCTATGATGACGAGCAGTACTTC
TRBJ1-2	TRBD1	.	TRBV28	CASSSSGTGGGYTF	TGTGCCAGCAGTTCCTCGGGGACAGGGGGTGGCTACACCTTC
TRBJ2-5	.	.	TRBV28	CASGGGVQETQYF	TGTGCCAGCGGAGGAGGGGTGCAAGAGACCCAGTACTTC
TRBJ1-1	.	.	TRBV4-3	CASSQELGLNTEAFF	TGCGCCAGCAGCCAGGAACTAGGGCTGAACACTGAAGCTTTCTTT
TRBJ1-1	.	.	TRBV6-6	CASSYSSETEAFF	TGTGCCAGCAGTTACTCGTCGGAGACTGAAGCTTTCTTT
TRBJ1-1	TRBD1	once	TRBV9	CASSPDRAVNTEAFF	TGTGCCAGCAGCCCAGACAGGGCTGTGAACACTGAAGCTTTCTTT
TRBJ1-1	.	.	TRBV19	CASSIAGRAALNTEAFF	TGTGCCAGTAGTATTGCGGGACGGGCCGCCCTGAACACTGAAGCTTTCTTT
TRBJ2-7	TRBD1	.	TRBV5-6	CASSLGGTVSYEQYF	TGTGCCAGCAGCTTGGGAGGGACAGTCTCCTACGAGCAGTACTTC
TRBJ2-7	.	.	TRBV9	CASSVESRSYEQYF	TGTGCCAGCAGCGTAGAATCCAGATCCTACGAGCAGTACTTC
TRBJ2-1	.	.	TRBV6-6	CASSSSGGPRNEQFF	TGTGCCAGCAGTAGTAGTGGGGGGCCTCGTAATGAGCAGTTCTTC
TRBJ2-3	.	.	TRBV7-3	CASSLTWSGGITDTQYF	TGTGCCAGCAGCTTAACGTGGAGTGGGGGAATTACAGATACGCAGTATTTT
TRBJ2-7	.	.	TRBV27	CASSSRGGGFSYEQYF	TGTGCCAGCAGTTCCCGAGGAGGGGGCTTCTCCTACGAGCAGTACTTC
TRBJ2-1	.	.	TRBV18	CASSPSGRSLYNEQFF	TGTGCCAGCTCACCATCGGGCAGGAGCCTTTACAATGAGCAGTTCTTC
TRBJ2-3	.	.	TRBV5-5	CASSLGGRVPDTQYF	TGTGCCAGCAGCTTGGGGGGACGGGTACCAGATACGCAGTATTTT
TRBJ1-2	.	.	TRBV4-1	CASSQDLGWGGPGYTF	TGCGCCAGCAGCCAAGATTTGGGTTGGGGGGGGCCAGGCTACACCTTC
TRBJ1-1	.	.	TRBV5-1	CASSSGVMNTEAFF	TGCGCCAGCAGCTCGGGGGTCATGAACACTGAAGCTTTCTTT
TRBJ2-7	.	.	TRBV7-9	CASRTGVRYEQYF	TGTGCCAGCAGGACCGGCGTTCGATACGAGCAGTACTTC
TRBJ1-1	.	.	TRBV6-5	CASSYWGAGTEAFF	TGTGCCAGCAGTTACTGGGGGGCTGGGACTGAAGCTTTCTTT
TRBJ1-3	.	.	TRBV5-6	CASSLGGTGNTIYF	TGTGCCAGCAGCTTGGGGGGGACTGGAAACACCATATATTTT
TRBJ1-1	.	.	TRBV6-6	CASSYSNEMNTEAFF	TGTGCCAGCAGTTACTCGAACGAGATGAACACTGAAGCTTTCTTT
TRBJ1-1	.	.	TRBV6-6	CASSYPQRLEAFF	TGTGCCAGCAGTTACCCCCAGCGTCTTGAAGCTTTCTTT